This passage covers 26 T cell receptor beta chains from one sample sequenced in a study of T cells in Graves' hyperthyroidism and ophthalmopathy. Amplification targeted TCR beta CDR3 regions from RNA transcripts. The HTBI set primed first-round TCR CDR3 RT-PCR. One entry per CDR3 protein results from TCRdb running MiXCR on the multiplex PCR reads. The sample lists 550,000 to 600,000 distinct CDR3 sequences, 11% to 15% seen once, with 7% to 9% in the top ten. What was sequenced was blood. These receptor sequences come from a young woman with Graves' ophthalmopathy.

This clonotype has ten or more counts. The chain couples TRBV28 to TRBJ2-7, with D perhaps matching TRBD2 (6 bases). V gave up 7 bases and J gave up 12 bases, with 28 bases separating them. The CDR3 is 15 residues long. Germline V gene sequence: CDR1 MDHEN, CDR2 SYDVKM. The CDR3: CASNVKLDGRLGGYF. CDR3 nucleotides: TGTGCCAGCAACGTAAAGCTGGATGGAAGACTAGGAGGGTACTTC. The entire variable domain, with the rest obtained from reference TRBV28 and TRBJ2-7, is as follows: DVKVTQSSRYLVKRTGEKVFLECVQDMDHENMFWYRQDPGLGLRLIYFSYDVKMKEKGDIPEGYSVSREKKERFSLILESASTNQTSMYLCASNVKLDGRLGGYFGPGTRLTVT.

This clonotype occurred many times. V and J are TRBV3-2 and TRBJ2-3; the table's D call, TRBD2, was not checked against the DNA. TRBV3-2 is a pseudogene. The CDR3 runs to 17 residues. The DNA for the CDR3 is TGTGCCAGCAGCCAAGACAGGGCCAAGAGGTGTACAGATACGCAGTATTTT. Translating gives CASSQDRAKRCTDTQYF.

As concerns this clonotype: The junction departs from the called germline gene at one end, perhaps through a read error. The chain combines TRBV27 with TRBJ1-6, with 9 bases aligning to TRBD1. CDR1 and CDR2 (germline): MNHEY, SMNVEV (reference sequence). This CDR3 has 16 residues. The CDR3 loop reads CAGRYRGPKDNSPLHF. CDR3 coding DNA: TGTGCCGGCAGGTACAGGGGGCCGAAAGATAATTCACCCCTCCACTTT.

Ten or more counts support this clonotype. The CDR3 DNA reads as TGCAGTGCTAGAGATTTTTTTGACGGGAGGCGCCAAGAGACCCAGTACTTC. It codes for CSARDFFDGRRQETQYF. The chain combines TRBV20-1 with TRBJ2-5; 7 bases match TRBD2. The J segment lost 1 base and the V segment lost 0 bases, leaving 11 bases of the junction unmatched. Looked up from germline, CDR1 is DFQATT and CDR2 is SNEGSKA (reference sequence). This CDR3 has 17 residues.

The gene calls are TRBV15 and TRBJ1-1, with D unclear. V lost 2 bases and J 11 bases, leaving 12 bases between the germline ends. In germline, CDR1 is LNHNV, CDR2 YYDKDF (reference sequence). The CDR3 is 12 residues long. CDR3 region: CATSRSSGRAFF. The CDR3 DNA is TGTGCCACCAGCAGATCTAGCGGGAGGGCTTTCTTT. Full variable domain (missing parts from reference TRBV15 and TRBJ1-1): DAMVIQNPRYQVTQFGKPVTLSCSQTLNHNVMYWYQQKSSQAPKLLFHYYDKDFNNEADTPDNFQSRRPNTSFCFLDIRSPGLGDTAMYLCATSRSSGRAFFGQGTRLTVV.

J is TRBJ1-2 and V is TRBV28; 7 bases align to TRBD1. J was trimmed by 5 bases and V by 5 bases; bases with no gene match: 5. The CDR3 sequence is 13 residues long. Germline V gives CDR1 MDHEN, CDR2 SYDVKM. The CDR3 sequence is CASSLHRGYGYTF. CDR3 DNA: TGTGCCAGCAGTCTCCACAGGGGATATGGCTACACCTTC.

This clonotype was counted only a few times. The chain is built from TRBV20-1 and TRBJ2-5, with unresolved D. The CDR3 spans 13 residues. The ends were cut back, 0 bases at V and 4 bases at J, with 9 bases in the middle. Germline V gene data show CDR1 as DFQATT and CDR2 as SNEGSKA (reference sequence). Written as DNA, the CDR3 is TGCAGTGCTAGAGATCCAAGACGAGAGACCCAGTACTTC. Translating it yields CSARDPRRETQYF.

This clonotype came up many times. The chain combines TRBV7-3 with TRBJ2-4, with a tentative D call TRBD2 (5 bases). CDR3 length: 16 residues. V was pared by 2 bases and J by 0 bases, with 11 bases between. Per the germline V gene, CDR1 is SGHTA and CDR2 is FQGTGA. The CDR3, as DNA: TGTGCCAGCAGCTTAGACGGCGGGTTAGCCAAAAACATTCAGTACTTC. Protein: CASSLDGGLAKNIQYF.

This chain joins TRBV19 and TRBJ2-2; 7 bases are shared with TRBD1. The trim removed 3 bases at V and 3 bases at J, leaving 4 bases unmatched. CDR1 LNHDA and CDR2 SQIVND come from the germline V gene (reference sequence). The CDR3 has 15 amino acids. The CDR3 DNA sequence: TGTGCCAGTAGTATTGAGGGGGCGCACACCGGGGAGCTGTTTTTT. Translation: CASSIEGAHTGELFF.

In this sample, this clonotype turned up a few times. The CDR3 DNA reads TGTGCCAGCAGTTTATCGTTTTCGCAGGCCTATGGTGGCAATCAGCCCCAGCATTTT. Amino acid sequence: CASSLSFSQAYGGNQPQHF. The rearrangement links TRBV27 to TRBJ1-5; D call uncertain. Deletions cut 0 bases from V and 2 bases from J, with 20 bases between. Per the germline V gene, CDR1 is MNHEY and CDR2 is SMNVEV (reference sequence). The CDR3 extends over 19 amino acids.

This clonotype was counted ten times or more. V is TRBV13 and J is TRBJ2-7; D might be TRBD2 (7 bases). CDR1 is PRHDT and CDR2 is FYEKMQ in the germline V gene (reference sequence). V was cut by 7 bases and J by 0 bases, with 19 bases left in between. This CDR3 comprises 16 residues. Written as DNA, the CDR3 is TGTGCCAGCAAAGCCGGGGGGCTCGGGAGCTCCTACGAGCAGTACTTC. This translates into CASKAGGLGSSYEQYF.

The chain has TRBV19 and TRBJ2-5, with 7 nucleotides matching TRBD1. J gave up 4 bases and V 10 bases, and 12 bases lay outside the gene matches. The CDR3 has 14 residues. Germline V gene sequence: CDR1 LNHDA, CDR2 SQIVND (reference sequence). CDR3 protein: CATYPRGWGETQYF. In nucleotides, the CDR3 is TGTGCCACCTACCCCAGGGGGTGGGGAGAGACCCAGTACTTC.

The chain has TRBV19 and TRBJ2-1, with D maybe TRBD2 (6 bases). CDR3 length: 14 residues. V lost 3 bases, J lost 9 bases, and 15 bases lay in between. Germline V CDR1 and CDR2: LNHDA, SQIVND (reference sequence). CDR3 bases: TGTGCCAGTAGTATTAAATCCGGGGGAGGTGAGCAGTTCTTC. As protein: CASSIKSGGGEQFF. The full variable domain, its missing parts supplied by reference TRBV19 and TRBJ2-1, is DGGITQSPKYLFRKEGQNVTLSCEQNLNHDAMYWYRQDPGQGLRLIYYSQIVNDFQKGDIAEGYSVSREKKESFPLTVTSAQKNPTAFYLCASSIKSGGGEQFFGPGTRLTVL.

This clonotype was seen repeatedly, ten times or more. One end of the junction is discordant with germline, which a read error may explain. This rearrangement joins TRBV7-7 to TRBJ2-5; D may be TRBD1 or TRBD2 (5 bases each). CDR1 is SSHAT, CDR2 FNYEAQ, per germline (reference sequence). The CDR3 consists of 16 residues. CDR3 DNA sequence: TGTGCTAGCAGCTTAATGCTAGCAGGGCTTTCGGAGACCCAGTACTTC. It specifies CASSLMLAGLSETQYF.

This clonotype was found a few times. The chain is built from TRBV3-2 and TRBJ2-1; the table assigns TRBD2, which was not confirmed against the DNA. TRBV3-2 is shown as a pseudogene. There are 15 residues in the CDR3. The CDR3 is CASSTSGSTANEQFF. CDR3 nucleotide sequence: TGTGCCAGCAGCACTAGCGGGAGTACGGCCAATGAGCAGTTCTTC.

This clonotype was counted between two and nine times. The V gene is TRBV19, the J gene TRBJ2-3, with 12 bases fitting TRBD2. This CDR3 spans 17 amino acids. V trimming: 3 bases; J trimming: 5 bases; junction bases outside the gene matches: 9. Per germline, CDR1 LNHDA and CDR2 SQIVND (reference sequence). The CDR3 is CASSIRLAGDVGDTQYF. The DNA for the CDR3 is TGTGCCAGTAGTATCAGACTAGCGGGAGATGTAGGAGATACGCAGTATTTT.

This clonotype was seen many times. The chain employs TRBV27 and TRBJ2-5, with TRBD2 matching 14 bases. V lost 5 bases to trimming and J lost 13 bases; unmatched junction nucleotides: 12. The V gene's germline CDR1 is MNHEY and CDR2 SMNVEV (reference sequence). This CDR3 region has 15 residues. DNA of the CDR3: TGTGCCAGCAGTAATATGAGACTAGCGGGAGGGCCGTGGTACTTC. Residues: CASSNMRLAGGPWYF.

This rearrangement joins TRBV14 to TRBJ2-7; a weak D match, TRBD1 (7 bases). The CDR3 runs to 17 residues. Germline CDR1 is SGHDN and CDR2 is FVKESK. Trimming removed 0 bases from V and 3 bases from J, with 18 bases in between. The CDR3 protein is CASSQDPWQGGFYEQYF. CDR3 sequence (DNA): TGTGCCAGCAGCCAAGATCCTTGGCAGGGGGGATTCTACGAGCAGTACTTC.

Many counts were recorded for this clonotype. J is TRBJ2-1 and V is TRBV7-8; 8 positions agree with TRBD2. The CDR3 consists of 20 residues. CDR1 SGHVS and CDR2 FQNEAQ come from the germline V gene. With 1 base clipped from V and 0 bases from J, the junction kept 14 bases outside the gene matches. The CDR3 spells CASSLGRGRFFLLSYNEQFF. The CDR3 DNA reads as TGTGCCAGCAGCTTAGGACGCGGGAGGTTCTTTCTACTCTCCTACAATGAGCAGTTCTTC.

This clonotype appeared a few times. This chain connects TRBV7-9 to TRBJ2-2; D may correspond to TRBD1 or TRBD2 (5 bases each). This CDR3 spans 16 amino acids. From germline, CDR1 is SEHNR and CDR2 FQNEAQ (reference sequence). V lost 5 bases to trimming and J lost 3 bases, with 16 bases between them. In DNA, the CDR3 is TGTGCCAGCAGCAGCCGGGATCAGGGCTACACCGGGGAGCTGTTTTTT. Translated: CASSSRDQGYTGELFF.

This clonotype was observed at least ten times. The J gene is TRBJ1-1, the V gene TRBV27; D is ambiguous. CDR1 is MNHEY, CDR2 SMNVEV, per germline (reference sequence). The CDR3 has 13 residues. V was cut by 4 bases and J by 8 bases, with 14 bases left in between. Here the CDR3 reads CASSSGPLVEAFF. In DNA form, the CDR3 reads TGTGCCAGCAGTTCCGGCCCTCTCGTAGAAGCTTTCTTT.

This clonotype was counted between two and nine times. The chain has TRBV4-1 and TRBJ2-1; no reliable D call. Trimming shortened V by 2 bases and J by 0 bases, and 14 bases separated the two germline ends. CDR1 and CDR2 from the germline V gene are MGHRA and YSYEKL. The CDR3 runs to 17 residues. The CDR3 reads CASSQLPGPSSYNEQFF. The CDR3, as DNA: TGCGCCAGCAGCCAACTTCCCGGGCCGAGCTCCTACAATGAGCAGTTCTTC.

This clonotype was observed at least ten times. The chain links TRBV9 to TRBJ2-5; 7 nucleotides match TRBD1. CDR3 size: 15 residues. Per germline, CDR1 SGDLS and CDR2 YYNGEE. After removal of 3 bases from V and 5 bases from J, the junction contained 10 bases not matched to a gene. The CDR3 here is CASSAMTTGMETQYF. CDR3 sequence (DNA): TGTGCCAGCAGCGCCATGACGACAGGGATGGAGACCCAGTACTTC. Filled out from reference TRBV9 and TRBJ2-5, the complete variable domain reads DSGVTQTPKHLITATGQRVTLRCSPRSGDLSVYWYQQSLDQGLQFLIQYYNGEERAKGNILERFSAQQFPDLHSELNLSSLELGDSALYFCASSAMTTGMETQYFGPGTRLLVL.

Ten or more counts support this clonotype. The chain couples TRBV6-2 or TRBV6-3 to TRBJ1-4, with D possibly being TRBD1 (6 bases). V was shortened by 4 bases and J by 7 bases, with 13 bases between the two germline ends. This CDR3 has 14 amino acids. The germline V gene encodes CDR1 MNHEY and CDR2 SVGEGT. Here the CDR3 reads CASSSRGRGEKLFF. The CDR3 coding sequence is TGTGCCAGCAGTTCCAGGGGACGCGGTGAAAAACTGTTTTTT.

This clonotype was counted ten times or more. The chain joins TRBV5-1 to TRBJ1-2; 7 positions agree with TRBD1. Trimming at V came to 3 bases and at J to 6 bases, leaving 5 bases not matched to a gene. The CDR3 has 13 residues. CDR1 is SGHRS, CDR2 YFSETQ, per germline. CDR3 nucleotides: TGCGCCAGCAGCTCGACAGGGTCGAATGGCTACACCTTC. Its protein is CASSSTGSNGYTF.

This clonotype was picked up many times. The chain combines TRBV5-1 with TRBJ2-7; 10 nucleotides line up with TRBD2. The germline V gene encodes CDR1 SGHRS and CDR2 YFSETQ. The CDR3 has 20 residues. With V trimmed by 4 bases and J by 2 bases, 21 bases remained unmatched. The CDR3 protein is CASSRVQLAGGRRVAYEQYF. As DNA, the CDR3 is TGCGCCAGCAGCCGCGTCCAGTTAGCGGGAGGCCGGCGGGTGGCCTACGAGCAGTACTTC.